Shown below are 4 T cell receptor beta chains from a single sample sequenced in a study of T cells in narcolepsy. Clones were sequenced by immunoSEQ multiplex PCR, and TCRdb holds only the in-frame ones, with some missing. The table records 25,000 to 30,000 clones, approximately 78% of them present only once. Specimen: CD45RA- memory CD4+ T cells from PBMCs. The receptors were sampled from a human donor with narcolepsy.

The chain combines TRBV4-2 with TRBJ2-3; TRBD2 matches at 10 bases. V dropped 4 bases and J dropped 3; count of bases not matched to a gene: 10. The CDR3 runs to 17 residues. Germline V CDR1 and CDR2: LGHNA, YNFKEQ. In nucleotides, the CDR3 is TGTGCCAGCAGCCGCTACCTAGCGGGGGTAGGAACAGATACGCAGTATTTT. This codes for CASSRYLAGVGTDTQYF.

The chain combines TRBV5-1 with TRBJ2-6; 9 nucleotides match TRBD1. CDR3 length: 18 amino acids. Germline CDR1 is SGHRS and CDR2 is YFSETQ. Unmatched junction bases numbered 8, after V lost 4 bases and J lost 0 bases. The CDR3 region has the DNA TGCGCCAGCAGCATGGGACAGGGAATGAGCTCTGGGGCCAACGTCCTGACTTTC. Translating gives CASSMGQGMSSGANVLTF. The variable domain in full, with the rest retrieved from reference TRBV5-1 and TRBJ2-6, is KAGVTQTPRYLIKTRGQQVTLSCSPISGHRSVSWYQQTPGQGLQFLFEYFSETQRNKGNFPGRFSGRQFSNSRSEMNVSTLELGDSALYLCASSMGQGMSSGANVLTFGAGSRLTVL.

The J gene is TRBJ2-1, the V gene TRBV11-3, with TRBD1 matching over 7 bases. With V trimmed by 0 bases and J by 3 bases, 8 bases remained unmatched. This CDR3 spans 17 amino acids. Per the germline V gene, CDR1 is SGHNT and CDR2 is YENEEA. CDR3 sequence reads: CASSLEGGAHHYNEQFF. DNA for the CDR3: TGTGCCAGCAGCTTAGAAGGGGGCGCACACCACTACAATGAGCAGTTCTTC.

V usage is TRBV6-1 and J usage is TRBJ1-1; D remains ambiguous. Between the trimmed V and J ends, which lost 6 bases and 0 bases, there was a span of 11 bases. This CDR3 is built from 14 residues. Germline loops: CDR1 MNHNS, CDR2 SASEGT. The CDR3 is CASRPPNLNTEAFF. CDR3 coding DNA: TGTGCCAGCAGACCACCGAACTTGAACACTGAAGCTTTCTTT.